A single sample gave rise to the 14 T cell receptor beta chains below, sequenced in a study of CD8+ T cells in alopecia areata. Treatment of the sample: oral pan-JAK inhibitor, 5-10 mg twice daily. The authors extracted RNA and reverse transcribed it into cDNA as the sequencing template. TCRdb's table, derived via immunoSEQ multiplex PCR, lists solely in-frame clones and lacks some. The sample lists about 210,000 clones; approximately 40% were seen once. The input for sequencing was CD4+ T cells sorted from blood, taken at roughly week 38, from a patient treated with tofacitinib. The source of these receptors is a human donor with alopecia areata.

This clone was counted only a few times. V and J are TRBV5-1 and TRBJ1-1; 7 positions match TRBD1. Per the germline V gene, CDR1 is SGHRS and CDR2 is YFSETQ. Unmatched junction bases numbered 8, after V lost 4 bases and J lost 5 bases. The CDR3 consists of 14 residues. The CDR3 loop is CASSPTGTRTEAFF. The CDR3 DNA reads as TGCGCCAGCAGCCCGACAGGGACGAGGACTGAAGCTTTCTTT.

The J gene is TRBJ2-7, the V gene TRBV7-6; TRBD1 agrees at 9 bases. After removal of 4 bases from V and 6 bases from J, the junction contained 7 bases not matched to a gene. The CDR3 is 14 residues long. CDR1 and CDR2 from the germline V gene are SGHVS and FNYEAQ. CDR3 nucleotides: TGTGCCAGCAGCTCCTCCGGGACAGGGCTCGAGCAGTACTTC. Protein product: CASSSSGTGLEQYF.

The chain employs TRBV27 and TRBJ1-2, with no clear D. The V end lost 2 bases, the J end lost 8 bases, and 12 bases lay between the germline ends. The CDR3 contains 13 residues. Germline V gene sequence: CDR1 MNHEY, CDR2 SMNVEV (reference sequence). Written as DNA, the CDR3 is TGTGCCAGCAGTTTAGTCGGCGGGGAAGGCTACACCTTC. The encoded protein is CASSLVGGEGYTF.

V is TRBV9 and J is TRBJ2-7, with D uncertain. Trimming stripped 4 bases from V and 0 bases from J, with 14 bases between. This CDR3 is 15 amino acids long. Germline V gene data show CDR1 as SGDLS and CDR2 as YYNGEE. The CDR3 DNA is TGTGCCAGCAGCCCCCACCGATCAGGCTCCTACGAGCAGTACTTC. Protein product: CASSPHRSGSYEQYF.

The CDR3 DNA reads as TGTGCCAGTAGTATCCTAGCGACGACCCAAGAGACCCAGTACTTC. Translation: CASSILATTQETQYF. The chain employs TRBV19 and TRBJ2-5; tentative D call: TRBD2 (6 bases). Germline CDR1 is LNHDA and CDR2 is SQIVND (reference sequence). The CDR3 has 15 amino acids. The V and J ends lost 3 bases and 1 base respectively, with 12 bases between them.

This clone showed up just once. This chain joins TRBV18 and TRBJ2-2; D remains ambiguous. The V and J ends lost 1 base and 1 base respectively, with 1 base between them. The CDR3 has 13 amino acids. The germline CDR1 and CDR2 sequences are KGHSH and LQKENI. Here the CDR3 reads CASSPQNTGELFF. The CDR3 DNA sequence: TGTGCCAGCTCACCACAGAACACCGGGGAGCTGTTTTTT.

This sequence joins TRBV11-2 and TRBJ2-7, with TRBD2 matching 9 bases. The CDR3 runs to 15 residues. Trimming at V came to 4 bases and at J to 3 bases, leaving 7 bases not matched to a gene. The germline V gene encodes CDR1 SGHAT and CDR2 FQNNGV. CDR3 loop: CASSSGLAGFYEQYF. In DNA form, the CDR3 reads TGTGCCAGCAGCTCGGGGCTAGCGGGATTCTACGAGCAGTACTTC.

The V gene is TRBV15, the J gene TRBJ2-1; 11 nucleotides match TRBD2. CDR3 length: 18 residues. From germline, CDR1 is LNHNV and CDR2 YYDKDF (reference sequence). V was clipped by 3 bases and J by 7 bases; unmatched bases: 14. CDR3 in DNA: TGTGCCACCAGCAGTACTAGCGGGAGCCGATCCCTTTTAAATGAGCAGTTCTTC. Amino acids: CATSSTSGSRSLLNEQFF.

The rearrangement joins TRBV5-1 to TRBJ1-1; a weak D match, TRBD1 (5 bases). The CDR3 is 13 amino acids. Germline V gives CDR1 SGHRS, CDR2 YFSETQ. The V end was cut by 4 bases, the J end by 5 bases, with 12 bases between. CDR3 nucleotide sequence: TGCGCCAGCAGCCCCGGGGCGATGACTGAAGCTTTCTTT. This gives the protein CASSPGAMTEAFF.

The chain employs TRBV29-1 and TRBJ2-7; either TRBD1 or TRBD2 may fit D (5 bases each). CDR3 size: 13 residues. Germline CDR1 and CDR2: SQVTM and ANQGSEA. Trimming took off 6 bases at V and 2 bases at J, with 14 bases between the two ends. The CDR3 DNA reads TGCAGCGTCTCCCGGGACCGGGCCTACGAGCAGTACTTC. This gives the protein CSVSRDRAYEQYF.

This clone was picked up a small number of times. The same CDR3 arises from other DNA sequences in this sample as well. The chain joins TRBV29-1 to TRBJ2-7; 7 nucleotides line up with TRBD2. After removal of 6 bases from V and 4 bases from J, the junction contained 6 bases not matched to a gene. Looked up from germline, CDR1 is SQVTM and CDR2 is ANQGSEA. This CDR3 contains 12 residues. CDR3 region: CSVGEGTYEQYF. CDR3 coding DNA: TGCAGCGTCGGGGAGGGAACGTACGAGCAGTACTTC.

This sequence joins TRBV7-8 and TRBJ2-2; no clear D. CDR1 SGHVS and CDR2 FQNEAQ come from the germline V gene. The CDR3 has 14 residues. V shed 1 base and J shed 4 bases, with 7 bases lying between them. The CDR3 reads CASSLGSSTGELFF. The CDR3 DNA reads as TGTGCCAGCAGCTTAGGGAGCAGCACCGGGGAGCTGTTTTTT.

The CDR3 nucleotides are TGTGCCATCAGTGAGTCCCGCGACTCCTCGGACGAGCAGTTCTTC. This translates into CAISESRDSSDEQFF. The chain combines TRBV10-3 with TRBJ2-1; D gene ambiguous. The CDR3 totals 15 residues. Per germline, CDR1 ENHRY and CDR2 SYGVKD. V was cut by 0 bases and J by 10 bases, with 16 bases left in between.

This clone was seen only a few times. The chain is built from TRBV5-1 and TRBJ1-1, with D tentatively TRBD1 (5 bases). CDR1 SGHRS and CDR2 YFSETQ come from the germline V gene. This CDR3 is built from 16 residues. Trimming stripped 2 bases from V and 1 base from J, with 15 bases between. The CDR3 protein is CASSFFLGQANTEAFF. CDR3 DNA: TGCGCCAGCAGCTTCTTTTTGGGGCAGGCGAACACTGAAGCTTTCTTT.